This is a list of T cell receptor beta chains from one sample in a study of CD8 T cells in ankylosing spondylitis. TCRdb ran MiXCR on the 5' RACE reads and lists one entry per CDR3 protein. The repertoire consists of about 110,000 distinct CDR3 sequences, with 20% to 30% occurring once and the leading ten covering over 9%. Sequenced input: synovial fluid, either unsorted or a sorted T cell fraction (not recorded which). Receptors originate from a male donor with ankylosing spondylitis. CDR3s include the opening cysteine and the closing phenylalanine or tryptophan. D genes are given only for firm matches. Clone size is stated in some rows and not others, as once, few, many or a class when expanded.

d_call clone_size j_call v_call cdr3_aa cdr3_nt
TRBD2 - TRBJ2-5 TRBV12-3/TRBV12-4 CASSPGTSGSRETQYF TGTGCCAGCAGCCCCGGGACTAGCGGGAGTCGGGAGACCCAGTACTTC
TRBD2 - TRBJ2-2 TRBV15 CATSRVGRSTGELFF TGTGCCACCAGCAGAGTCGGGAGGTCCACCGGGGAGCTGTTTTTT
- many TRBJ2-3 TRBV24-1 CATSDLQEAGTQYF TGTGCCACCAGTGATTTGCAAGAGGCCGGTACGCAGTATTTT
- - TRBJ2-2 TRBV3-1 CASSQVWGAGTGELFF TGTGCCAGCAGCCAAGTATGGGGGGCCGGCACCGGGGAGCTGTTTTTT
TRBD1 few TRBJ2-1 TRBV5-1 CASSLSTGGYEQFF TGCGCCAGCAGCTTGAGCACAGGGGGCTATGAGCAGTTCTTC
- - TRBJ1-3 TRBV5-1 CASSFQGGNTIYF TGCGCCAGCAGCTTCCAGGGAGGAAACACCATATATTTT
- few TRBJ1-2 TRBV20-1 CSAAGDYGYTF TGCAGTGCCGCGGGGGATTATGGCTACACCTTC
TRBD2 - TRBJ2-1 TRBV5-5 CASSLGEGPSYNEQFF TGTGCCAGCAGCTTGGGGGAGGGGCCCTCCTACAATGAGCAGTTCTTC
- many TRBJ2-5 TRBV20-1 CSAASPEVTQETQYF TGCAGTGCCGCCTCCCCCGAAGTCACACAAGAGACCCAGTACTTC
- many TRBJ2-1 TRBV10-3 CAISPRDGTYNEQFF TGTGCCATCAGTCCCCGGGACGGGACCTACAATGAGCAGTTCTTC
- many TRBJ2-1 TRBV5-1 CASSLGGGDNEQFF TGCGCCAGCAGCTTGGGCGGCGGAGACAATGAGCAGTTCTTC
- few TRBJ2-5 TRBV5-1 CASRALGTQYF TGCGCCAGCAGGGCCCTTGGGACCCAGTACTTC
- - TRBJ2-1 TRBV14 CASSPQAHNEQFF TGTGCCAGCAGCCCCCAAGCCCACAATGAGCAGTTCTTC
- many TRBJ2-3 TRBV12-3/TRBV12-4 CASSLVQGADTQYF TGTGCCAGCAGTTTAGTCCAGGGCGCAGATACGCAGTATTTT
- - TRBJ1-1 TRBV5-1 CASSLLGEGNTEAFF TGCGCCAGCAGCCTATTAGGAGAAGGGAACACTGAAGCTTTCTTT
TRBD1 few TRBJ2-7 TRBV14 CASSSHGQGYEQYF TGTGCCAGCAGCAGTCACGGACAGGGCTACGAGCAGTACTTC
TRBD2 - TRBJ2-1 TRBV2 CASSGTGTSGNNEQFF TGTGCCAGCAGCGGAACCGGGACTAGCGGGAACAATGAGCAGTTCTTC
TRBD1 - TRBJ1-2 TRBV7-9 CASSPPDREAYGYTF TGTGCCAGCAGCCCTCCGGACAGGGAGGCCTATGGCTACACCTTC
- - TRBJ2-1 TRBV24-1 CATSDLLYWSSYNEQFF TGTGCCACCAGTGATTTGCTTTACTGGAGCTCCTACAATGAGCAGTTCTTC
- few TRBJ1-4 TRBV20-1 CSAGDRAGQNEKLFF TGCAGTGCTGGAGATAGGGCAGGGCAAAATGAAAAACTGTTTTTT
- many TRBJ2-5 TRBV20-1 CSARDQTMAKETQYF TGCAGTGCTAGAGATCAGACGATGGCGAAAGAGACCCAGTACTTC
- - TRBJ1-1 TRBV29-1 CSVSDTFSSEAFF TGCAGCGTCTCAGACACGTTTTCCTCTGAAGCTTTCTTT
- - TRBJ2-1 TRBV14 CASSSWGASHNNEQFF TGTGCCAGCAGCTCTTGGGGGGCGAGCCACAATAATGAGCAGTTCTTC
- - TRBJ2-2 TRBV12-3/TRBV12-4 CPSSDRHWGELFF TGTCCCAGCAGTGACAGACATTGGGGGGAGCTGTTTTTT
- - TRBJ2-4 TRBV7-6 CASSLGSGQFKNIQYF TGTGCCAGCAGCTTAGGGTCAGGCCAATTCAAAAACATTCAGTACTTC
- few TRBJ1-1 TRBV7-2 CASSFENTEAFF TGTGCCAGCAGCTTTGAAAACACTGAAGCTTTCTTT
TRBD1 few TRBJ1-1 TRBV20-1 CRSQGGRREGAGEAFF TGCAGATCACAAGGGGGGAGAAGGGAGGGGGCCGGTGAAGCTTTCTTT
TRBD1 many TRBJ2-7 TRBV6-1 CASNRGLGEQYF TGTGCCAGCAACAGGGGTTTGGGCGAGCAGTACTTC
TRBD1 - TRBJ2-1 TRBV15 CATSKQGLKGYNEQFF TGTGCCACCAGCAAACAGGGGTTAAAAGGGTACAATGAGCAGTTCTTC
TRBD1 few TRBJ1-2 TRBV24-1 CATSKGTGVDYGYTF TGTGCCACCAGTAAAGGGACAGGGGTGGACTATGGCTACACCTTC
- few TRBJ2-1 TRBV5-1 CASSGGGSYNEQFF TGCGCCAGCAGCGGAGGGGGCTCCTACAATGAGCAGTTCTTC
- many TRBJ2-7 TRBV7-9 CASSPVAGSRSNEQYF TGTGCCAGCAGCCCCGTGGCAGGGAGTCGGTCTAACGAGCAGTACTTC
TRBD2 - TRBJ2-6 TRBV24-1 CATSPGGGGANVLTF TGTGCCACCAGTCCGGGGGGTGGTGGGGCCAACGTCCTGACTTTC
- many TRBJ1-1 TRBV12-3/TRBV12-4 CASTKATEAFF TGTGCCAGCACCAAAGCTACTGAAGCTTTCTTT
- many TRBJ1-3 TRBV27 CASRVSLSGNTIYF TGTGCCAGCAGAGTAAGCCTCTCTGGAAACACCATATATTTT
TRBD1 - TRBJ1-1 TRBV11-3 CASSGGTGYTEAFF TGTGCCAGCAGCGGCGGGACAGGTTACACTGAAGCTTTCTTT
- - TRBJ1-6 TRBV12-3/TRBV12-4 CASSPGTLYNSPLHF TGTGCCAGCAGTCCCGGGACACTCTATAATTCACCCCTCCACTTT
TRBD2 - TRBJ2-7 TRBV7-2 CASNRELAGDEQYF TGTGCCAGCAACAGAGAGCTAGCGGGAGATGAGCAGTACTTC
- - TRBJ2-3 TRBV30 CAWNRPQLIEDTQYF TGTGCCTGGAATCGCCCCCAACTGATTGAAGATACGCAGTATTTT
TRBD2 many TRBJ2-1 TRBV6-2/TRBV6-3 CASSYTRRTTSGSRYNEQFF TGTGCCAGCAGTTACACCAGACGTACGACTAGCGGGAGTCGTTACAATGAGCAGTTCTTC
TRBD2 many TRBJ2-3 TRBV5-1 CASSLALGSGSTDTQYF TGCGCCAGCAGCTTGGCCCTAGGTAGCGGGAGCACAGATACGCAGTATTTT
TRBD1 - TRBJ1-2 TRBV15 CATSRGDRSYGYTF TGTGCCACCAGCAGGGGGGACAGGAGCTATGGCTACACCTTC
TRBD2 many TRBJ2-6 TRBV28 CASSFYGLAGSSGANVLTF TGTGCCAGCAGTTTCTATGGACTAGCGGGTTCCTCTGGGGCCAACGTCCTGACTTTC
- - TRBJ1-4 TRBV5-1 CASGQTENEKLFF TGCGCCAGCGGACAGACGGAAAATGAAAAACTGTTTTTT
TRBD2 few TRBJ2-3 TRBV10-3 CAISEWGGKAGTDTQYF TGTGCCATCAGTGAGTGGGGGGGAAAAGCGGGGACAGATACGCAGTATTTT
- few TRBJ2-1 TRBV21-1 CASFCSQGEQFF TGTGCCAGCTTTTGTTCTCAGGGTGAGCAGTTCTTC
- few TRBJ2-7 TRBV30 CAWSSLAVYEQYF TGTGCCTGGAGTAGTCTAGCAGTCTACGAGCAGTACTTC
- - TRBJ2-3 TRBV5-1 CASSLRLATGTDTQYF TGCGCCAGCAGCTTGAGGCTAGCAACGGGCACAGATACGCAGTATTTT
- few TRBJ1-3 TRBV5-5 CASSFDPNSGNTIYF TGTGCCAGCAGCTTCGACCCGAACTCTGGAAACACCATATATTTT
- many TRBJ2-3 TRBV3-1 CASSTWGREDGDTQYF TGTGCCAGCAGCACCTGGGGCAGGGAAGATGGAGATACGCAGTATTTT
TRBD1 few TRBJ1-5 TRBV24-1 CATSDPDRGNQPQHF TGTGCCACCAGTGATCCCGACAGGGGGAATCAGCCCCAGCATTTT
- medium-sized TRBJ1-1 TRBV11-3 CASSLGHRNTEAFF TGTGCCAGCAGCTTAGGACACCGGAACACTGAAGCTTTCTTT
- - TRBJ2-7 TRBV2 CASREVQASFYEQYF TGTGCCAGCCGTGAGGTACAAGCTTCTTTCTACGAGCAGTACTTC